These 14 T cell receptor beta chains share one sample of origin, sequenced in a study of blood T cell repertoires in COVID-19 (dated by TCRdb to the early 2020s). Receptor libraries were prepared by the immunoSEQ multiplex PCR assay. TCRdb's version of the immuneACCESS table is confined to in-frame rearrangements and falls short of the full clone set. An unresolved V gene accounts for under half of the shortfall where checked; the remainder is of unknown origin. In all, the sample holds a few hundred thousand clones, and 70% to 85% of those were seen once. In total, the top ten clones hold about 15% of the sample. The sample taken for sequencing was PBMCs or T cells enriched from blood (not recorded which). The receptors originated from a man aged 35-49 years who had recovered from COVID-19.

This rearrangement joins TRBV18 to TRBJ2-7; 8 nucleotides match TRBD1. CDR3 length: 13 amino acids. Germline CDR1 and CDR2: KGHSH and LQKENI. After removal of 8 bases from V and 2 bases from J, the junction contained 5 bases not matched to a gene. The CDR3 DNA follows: TGTGCCAGCGGACCGACAGGGGCCTACGAGCAGTACTTC. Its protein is CASGPTGAYEQYF.

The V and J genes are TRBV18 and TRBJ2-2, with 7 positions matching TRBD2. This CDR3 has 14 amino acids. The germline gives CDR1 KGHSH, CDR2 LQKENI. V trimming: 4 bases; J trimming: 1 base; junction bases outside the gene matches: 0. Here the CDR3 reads CASSRGRNTGELFF. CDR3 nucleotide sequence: TGTGCCAGCTCACGCGGGAGGAACACCGGGGAGCTGTTTTTT.

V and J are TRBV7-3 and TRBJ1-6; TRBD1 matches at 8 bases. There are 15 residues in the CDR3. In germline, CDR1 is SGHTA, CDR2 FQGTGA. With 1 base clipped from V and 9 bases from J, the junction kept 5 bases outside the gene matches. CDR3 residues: CASSLRQGASSPLHF. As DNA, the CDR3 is TGTGCCAGCAGCTTAAGGCAGGGGGCGTCTTCACCCCTCCACTTT.

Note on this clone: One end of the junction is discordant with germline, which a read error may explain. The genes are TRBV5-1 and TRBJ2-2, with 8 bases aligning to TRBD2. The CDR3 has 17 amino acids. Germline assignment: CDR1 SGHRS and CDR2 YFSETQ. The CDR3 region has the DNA TGCGCCCGCAGCCCGGGGGGGGGCGAATCAAACACCGGGGAGCTGTTTTTT. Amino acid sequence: CARSPGGGESNTGELFF.

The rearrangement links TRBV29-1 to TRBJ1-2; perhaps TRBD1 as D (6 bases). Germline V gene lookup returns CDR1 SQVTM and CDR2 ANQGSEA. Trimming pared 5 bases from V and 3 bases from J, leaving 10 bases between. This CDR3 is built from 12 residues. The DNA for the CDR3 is TGCAGCGTTTCGGACAGTGACTATGGCTACACCTTC. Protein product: CSVSDSDYGYTF.

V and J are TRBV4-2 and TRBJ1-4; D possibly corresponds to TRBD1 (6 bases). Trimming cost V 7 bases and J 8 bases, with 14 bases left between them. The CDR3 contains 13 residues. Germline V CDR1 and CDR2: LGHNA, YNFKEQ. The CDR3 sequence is CASMGGRGEKLFF. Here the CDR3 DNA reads TGTGCCAGCATGGGGGGGCGAGGCGAAAAACTGTTTTTT.

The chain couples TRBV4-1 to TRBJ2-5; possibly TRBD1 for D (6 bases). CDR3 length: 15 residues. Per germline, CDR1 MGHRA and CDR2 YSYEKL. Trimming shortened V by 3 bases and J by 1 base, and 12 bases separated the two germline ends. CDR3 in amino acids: CASSQTRTAQETQYF. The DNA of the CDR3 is TGCGCCAGCAGCCAGACTCGGACAGCCCAAGAGACCCAGTACTTC.

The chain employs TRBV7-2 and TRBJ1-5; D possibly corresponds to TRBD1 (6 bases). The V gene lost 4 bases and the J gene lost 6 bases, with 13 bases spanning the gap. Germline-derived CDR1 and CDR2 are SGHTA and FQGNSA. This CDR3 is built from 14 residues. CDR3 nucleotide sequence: TGTGCCAGCAGCTGGGACAACAGAATTCAGCCCCAGCATTTT. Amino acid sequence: CASSWDNRIQPQHF.

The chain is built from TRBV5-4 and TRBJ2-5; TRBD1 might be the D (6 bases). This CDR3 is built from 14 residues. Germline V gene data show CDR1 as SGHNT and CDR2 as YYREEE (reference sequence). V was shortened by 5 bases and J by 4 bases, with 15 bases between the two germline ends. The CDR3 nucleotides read TGTGCCAGCAGTCCACAGGGTGTAAGAGAGACCCAGTACTTC. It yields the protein CASSPQGVRETQYF.

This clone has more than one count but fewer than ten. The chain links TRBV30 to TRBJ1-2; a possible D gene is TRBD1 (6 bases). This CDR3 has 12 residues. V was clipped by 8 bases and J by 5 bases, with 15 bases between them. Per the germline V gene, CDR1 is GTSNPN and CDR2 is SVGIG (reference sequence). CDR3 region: CARAQGIYGYTF. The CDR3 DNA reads TGTGCCCGGGCCCAGGGGATATATGGCTACACCTTC.

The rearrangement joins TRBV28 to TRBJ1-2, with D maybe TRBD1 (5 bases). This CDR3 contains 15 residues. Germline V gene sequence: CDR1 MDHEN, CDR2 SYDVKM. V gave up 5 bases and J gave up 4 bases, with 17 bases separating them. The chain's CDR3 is CASSLRQTQGYGYTF. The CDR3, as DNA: TGTGCCAGCAGTCTCAGACAGACCCAGGGCTATGGCTACACCTTC.

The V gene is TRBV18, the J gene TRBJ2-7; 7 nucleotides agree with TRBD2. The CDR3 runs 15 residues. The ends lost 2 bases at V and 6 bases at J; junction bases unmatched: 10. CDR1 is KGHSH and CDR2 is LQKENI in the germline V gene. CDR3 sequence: CASSPNIGGTLEQYF. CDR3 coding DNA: TGTGCCAGCTCACCAAATATCGGGGGGACCCTCGAGCAGTACTTC.

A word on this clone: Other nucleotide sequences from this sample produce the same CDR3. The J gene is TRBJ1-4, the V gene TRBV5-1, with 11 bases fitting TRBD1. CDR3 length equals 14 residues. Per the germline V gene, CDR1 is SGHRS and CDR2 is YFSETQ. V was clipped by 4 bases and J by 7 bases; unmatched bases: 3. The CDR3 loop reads CASSPGQGGEKLFF. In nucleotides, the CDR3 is TGCGCCAGCAGCCCGGGACAGGGGGGTGAAAAACTGTTTTTT.

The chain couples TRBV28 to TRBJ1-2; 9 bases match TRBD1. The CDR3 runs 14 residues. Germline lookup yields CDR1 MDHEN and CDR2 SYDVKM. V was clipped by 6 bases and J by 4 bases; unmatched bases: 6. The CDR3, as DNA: TGTGCCAGCAGACCACCGGGACAGGGCTATGGCTACACCTTC. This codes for CASRPPGQGYGYTF.